This is a list of T cell receptor beta chains from one sample in a study of blood T cell repertoires in COVID-19. The table came from immunoSEQ multiplex PCR; TCRdb's copy has only in-frame clones and leaves some out. The sample consists of roughly 5,700 clones, approximately 84% of them appearing once. Sequenced sample: peripheral blood. The receptors shown here come from a human donor in a cohort sampled during active COVID-19. Each CDR3 is given with its conserved first and last residue. Fields, in order: D gene, J gene, V gene, clone size, CDR3 DNA, CDR3 protein. A D gene is named only where the DNA matches it firmly. Clone sizes are given selectively: once, few, many, or a class where the clone is expanded.

D: NA
J: TRBJ1-1
V: TRBV28
size: once
DNA: TGTGCCAGCAGTTTAAGCGATAGAGGGACTGAAGCTTTCTTT
CDR3: CASSLSDRGTEAFF

D: TRBD2
J: TRBJ2-3
V: TRBV9
size: NA
DNA: TGTGCCAGCAGCGACGGGACTAGCCGCACAGATACGCAGTATTTT
CDR3: CASSDGTSRTDTQYF

D: NA
J: TRBJ2-1
V: TRBV9
size: NA
DNA: TGTGCCAGCAGCGGGAGGGATGAGCAGTTCTTC
CDR3: CASSGRDEQFF

D: NA
J: TRBJ1-5
V: TRBV27
size: NA
DNA: TGTGCCAGCATCCCTTCGGGGAAAAATCAGCCCCAGCATTTT
CDR3: CASIPSGKNQPQHF

D: TRBD2
J: TRBJ2-5
V: TRBV3-1/TRBV3-2
size: NA
DNA: TGTGCCAGCAGCCACGGGACTAGCGGAGGGGGGCAAGAGACCCAGTACTTC
CDR3: CASSHGTSGGGQETQYF

D: TRBD2
J: TRBJ2-1
V: TRBV3-1/TRBV3-2
size: NA
DNA: TGTGCCACCCGTCGGCAGGGAGGGTACAATGAGCAGTTCTTC
CDR3: CATRRQGGYNEQFF

D: TRBD2
J: TRBJ2-5
V: TRBV9
size: NA
DNA: TGTGCCAGCAGCGGAGCGGGAATCGGAAAGACCCAGTACTTC
CDR3: CASSGAGIGKTQYF

D: NA
J: TRBJ2-7
V: TRBV10-3
size: NA
DNA: TGTGCCATCAGTGGAGCGGGTCCACCCTACGAGCAGTACTTC
CDR3: CAISGAGPPYEQYF

D: NA
J: TRBJ2-1
V: TRBV5-5
size: NA
DNA: TGTGCCAGCAGCTTGGTGTGGGAGAGCTCCTACAATGAGCAGTTCTTC
CDR3: CASSLVWESSYNEQFF

D: TRBD1
J: TRBJ1-1
V: TRBV2
size: NA
DNA: TGTGCCAGTAGGAGGGACAGGGGGAATGAAGCTTTCTTT
CDR3: CASRRDRGNEAFF

D: NA
J: TRBJ1-5
V: TRBV28
size: NA
DNA: TGTGCCAGCACCACCAGGGGCAGGGGTGGGAGCAATCAGCCCCAGCATTTT
CDR3: CASTTRGRGGSNQPQHF

D: TRBD2
J: TRBJ2-7
V: TRBV18
size: NA
DNA: TGTGCCAGCTCACCTCGCACTAGCGGGAGTTCCTACGAGCAGTACTTC
CDR3: CASSPRTSGSSYEQYF

D: NA
J: TRBJ2-1
V: TRBV9
size: NA
DNA: TGTGCCAGCAGCCCCAGGCAGGCAGGCTACAATGAGCAGTTCTTC
CDR3: CASSPRQAGYNEQFF

D: NA
J: TRBJ1-5
V: TRBV28
size: NA
DNA: TGTGCCAGCAGTTTATCGGGTCAGCCCCAGCATTTT
CDR3: CASSLSGQPQHF